This is a list of T cell receptor beta chains from one sample in a study of metastatic and nonmetastatic thyroid tumors. TCRdb reprocessed the PCR reads via MiXCR. The table records 20,000 to 25,000 clones, around 21% of them present only once. Sequencing used blood. The receptors originated from a female donor with papillary thyroid cancer or a benign thyroid nodule (not recorded which). Some clones in this sample may be carry-over from other donors' samples. CDR3s include the opening cysteine and the closing phenylalanine or tryptophan. A D gene is named only where the DNA matches it firmly. For some rows the clone size is stated as once, few or many, or as a class when expanded; others skip it.

v_gene	abundance	j_gene	d_gene	CDR3nt	CDR3aa
TRBV4-2	many	TRBJ2-7	TRBD2	TGTGCCAGCAGCCAAGGGGGGGGTGCCCCCGACGAGCAGTACTTC	CASSQGGGAPDEQYF
TRBV10-1	many	TRBJ2-7	TRBD1	TGCGCCAGCAGTGAGTCTAGGGGGCGTCAAGAGCAGTACTTC	CASSESRGRQEQYF
TRBV6-1	NA	TRBJ2-7	NA	TGTGCCAGCAATATAGGAAGATCAGGCTACGAGCAGTACTTC	CASNIGRSGYEQYF
TRBV6-1	NA	TRBJ2-7	TRBD2	TGTGCCAGCAGTACCCTAGCGGGAGAACGATCCGAGCAGTACTTC	CASSTLAGERSEQYF
TRBV30	NA	TRBJ1-6	NA	TGTGCCTGGACCCCCCCCTCTAATTGGGATTCACCCCTCCACTTT	CAWTPPSNWDSPLHF
TRBV28	many	TRBJ2-2	NA	TGTGCCAGCAGTTTAGGGCACACGAACACCGGGGAGCTGTTTTTT	CASSLGHTNTGELFF
TRBV27	few	TRBJ2-7	NA	TGTGCCAGCAGCGGCGGCTACGAGCAGTACTTC	CASSGGYEQYF
TRBV6-1	NA	TRBJ1-1	NA	TGTGCCAGCAGTCGGGGAAGCCAATTTTTGAGAGCTTTCTTT	CASSRGSQFLRAFF
TRBV6-1	NA	TRBJ1-1	NA	TGTGCCAGCACAAACAGGCCCAGGACTGAAGCTTTCTTT	CASTNRPRTEAFF
TRBV6-4	few	TRBJ1-1	NA	TGTGCCAGCAGTGACGAAGGAGCTTTCTTT	CASSDEGAFF
TRBV12-3/TRBV12-4	NA	TRBJ2-3	TRBD2	TGTGCCAGCAGTTTTCTTCTAGCGGGAGGTTCAGATACGCAGTATTTT	CASSFLLAGGSDTQYF
TRBV30	medium-sized	TRBJ1-5	NA	TGTGCCTGGGGGGTCAATCAGCCCCAGCATTTT	CAWGVNQPQHF
TRBV5-6	many	TRBJ2-3	TRBD1	TGTGCCAGCAGCTCAGGACAGGGGACAGATACGCAGTATTTT	CASSSGQGTDTQYF
TRBV4-3	many	TRBJ2-7	NA	TGCGCCAGCAGCCAAGGGGTAGGCTCCTACGAGCAGTACTTC	CASSQGVGSYEQYF
TRBV6-1	medium-sized	TRBJ2-7	NA	TGTGCCAGCAGTGACTTCCTTAGCTCCTACGAGCAGTACTTC	CASSDFLSSYEQYF
TRBV27	NA	TRBJ2-3	NA	TGTGCCATCATTGAGTATGGGCGGGGAGGCACAGATACGCAGTATTTT	CAIIEYGRGGTDTQYF
TRBV6-9	NA	TRBJ1-3	NA	TGTGCCAGCAGTTATCCCCTCACGTTCCCCGGGGGTGTAAACACCATATATTTT	CASSYPLTFPGGVNTIYF
TRBV19	medium-sized	TRBJ2-7	NA	TGTGCCAGTAGTATCGAGGGCTCAGGGCAGTACTTC	CASSIEGSGQYF
TRBV5-1	many	TRBJ2-2	NA	TGCGCCAGCAGTGTCACCTCCGGGGAGCTGTTTTTT	CASSVTSGELFF
TRBV5-6	many	TRBJ2-5	TRBD2	TGTGCCAGCAGCCCATGGGGCGGGGGGGAGACCCAGTACTTC	CASSPWGGGETQYF
TRBV20-1	medium-sized	TRBJ1-6	NA	TGCAGTGCTAGAGAGAGAGAGGAAATTTATTCACCCCTCCACTTT	CSAREREEIYSPLHF
TRBV12-3/TRBV12-4	few	TRBJ2-3	TRBD1	TGTGCCAGCCTTGACAGGGGGACAGATACGCAGTATTTT	CASLDRGTDTQYF
TRBV28	many	TRBJ1-1	TRBD1	TGTGCCAGCAGTTACAGAAGGGGGCTCATGAACACTGAAGCTTTCTTT	CASSYRRGLMNTEAFF
TRBV30	NA	TRBJ2-7	NA	TGTGCCTGGAGTGCGAACTACGAGCAGTACTTC	CAWSANYEQYF
TRBV20-1	NA	TRBJ2-7	NA	TGCAGTGCCGCCACCGCTTACCCGGGGAGCATCGAGCAGTACTTC	CSAATAYPGSIEQYF
TRBV6-4	many	TRBJ2-3	TRBD2	TGTGCCAGCAGCTCTAGCGGGACGGGCACAGATACGCAGTATTTT	CASSSSGTGTDTQYF
TRBV20-1	many	TRBJ2-7	TRBD2	TGCAGTGCTAGACTGGCGGGAGGCCTGTCCTACGAGCAGTACTTC	CSARLAGGLSYEQYF
TRBV6-1	medium-sized	TRBJ1-3	NA	TGTGCCAGCAGTAAGGCAGGGTCTGGAAACACCATATATTTT	CASSKAGSGNTIYF
TRBV30	NA	TRBJ2-3	NA	TGTGCCTGGACCCTTTGGGGGGTTTTCATAGATACGCAGTATTTT	CAWTLWGVFIDTQYF
TRBV9	many	TRBJ2-5	NA	TGTGCCAGCAGCGTAGAGGATTGGGAGACCCAGTACTTC	CASSVEDWETQYF
TRBV3-1	many	TRBJ2-7	TRBD1	TGTGCCAGCAGCCCGGACAGGGGGAGGGATTTGTACGAGCAGTACTTC	CASSPDRGRDLYEQYF
TRBV7-9	few	TRBJ2-1	NA	TGTGCCAGCAGCCCTCGGTGTGGTGAGCAGTTCTTC	CASSPRCGEQFF
TRBV27	few	TRBJ2-1	TRBD2	TGTGCCAGCAGTTCACCAGGGACTAGCGGGCCGAGGTACAATGAGAAGTTCTTC	CASSSPGTSGPRYNEKFF
TRBV5-1	many	TRBJ2-6	NA	TGCGCCAGCAGCTTGGCGGGGACGAGCTCTGGGGCCAACGTCCTGACTTTC	CASSLAGTSSGANVLTF
TRBV15	NA	TRBJ2-6	NA	TGTGCCAGTTCGGACTCGTCTTCTGGGGCCAACGTCCTGACTTTC	CASSDSSSGANVLTF
TRBV11-2	many	TRBJ2-3	TRBD1	TGTGCCAGCAGCTTAGAGGGGACAGGTCTCACAGATACGCAGTATTTT	CASSLEGTGLTDTQYF
TRBV19	NA	TRBJ2-1	NA	TGTGTCAGTAGTATAGGGAGGACAGGTGCTTACAATGAGCAGTTCTTC	CVSSIGRTGAYNEQFF
TRBV11-2	many	TRBJ1-1	NA	TGTGCCAGCAGCTCACGGGGGGCGGGGAACACTGAAGCTTTCTTT	CASSSRGAGNTEAFF
TRBV2	NA	TRBJ2-7	TRBD1	TGTGCCAGCATTGGACAGGGCTACGATCAGTACTTC	CASIGQGYDQYF
TRBV27	NA	TRBJ2-2	NA	TGTGCCAGAAGTTGGCACGAAAGGGTAACCGGGGAGCTGTTTTTT	CARSWHERVTGELFF
TRBV12-3/TRBV12-4	many	TRBJ2-1	TRBD2	TGTGCCAGCGGGGTTCCGGGACTAGGTCTCAATGAGCAGTTCTTC	CASGVPGLGLNEQFF
TRBV6-5	medium-sized	TRBJ1-2	TRBD1	TGTGCCAGCAGTTACGGACAGGGAGGTTTGAGTGGCTACACCTTC	CASSYGQGGLSGYTF
TRBV7-9	many	TRBJ2-1	TRBD2	TGTGCCAGCAGCTTAACCCCCCCGGGAGGGCCTTCTGACAATGAGCAGTTCTTC	CASSLTPPGGPSDNEQFF
TRBV7-6	many	TRBJ2-3	NA	TGTGCCAGCAGCTTAGACGGGTCGGCAGATACGCAGTATTTT	CASSLDGSADTQYF
TRBV10-1	medium-sized	TRBJ2-7	TRBD2	TGCGCCAGCAGTGAGTCAGGGCTAGCGGCCTACGAGCAGTACTTC	CASSESGLAAYEQYF
TRBV6-2/TRBV6-3	NA	TRBJ2-7	TRBD1	TGTGCCAGCAGTTACTCCGACAGGGTCTACGAGCAGTACTTC	CASSYSDRVYEQYF
TRBV10-3	NA	TRBJ1-2	NA	TGTGCCATCAGTGACCTGTACAGTAACTATGGCTACACCTTC	CAISDLYSNYGYTF
TRBV2	many	TRBJ2-1	TRBD1	TGTGCCAGCAGTGAGGACAGGGGTGGAAATGAGCAGTTCTTC	CASSEDRGGNEQFF
TRBV12-3/TRBV12-4	few	TRBJ1-1	NA	TGTGCCAGCAGCGGGATCCAATCCTTCTTT	CASSGIQSFF
TRBV15	many	TRBJ2-1	TRBD2	TGTGCCACCAGCAGAGTAGCTAGCGGGTATGAGCAGTTCTTC	CATSRVASGYEQFF
TRBV27	NA	TRBJ1-2	NA	TGTGCCAGCATCTCCGTCGGAGACAGGCTCAACTATGGCTACACCTTC	CASISVGDRLNYGYTF
TRBV28	many	TRBJ2-1	NA	TGTGCCAGCAGTTTATCCTTAGGGACGCTCAACTTC	CASSLSLGTLNF
TRBV11-2	many	TRBJ1-6	TRBD1	TGTGCCAGCACCCGAGACAGGGGTGATTCACCCCTCCACTTT	CASTRDRGDSPLHF
TRBV11-2	NA	TRBJ2-7	NA	TGTGCCAGCAGCTTGGTTGGAGGCTCCTACGAGCAGTACTTC	CASSLVGGSYEQYF
TRBV28	NA	TRBJ2-7	TRBD1	TGTGCCAGCGGCCAGACAGGGGAGGTTTCCTACGAGCAGTACTTC	CASGQTGEVSYEQYF